This T cell receptor beta chain was identified during a study of blood T cell repertoires in COVID-19. On the study more broadly: COVID-19 samples, acute and convalescent, were from the United States, Italy and Spain. T cells, B-cell-depleted T cells, or PBMCs supplied cDNA or gDNA.

The germline V gene has CDR1 MNHEY and CDR2 SMNVEV (reference sequence). Trimming stripped 6 bases from V and 0 bases from J, with 9 bases between. CDR3 length equals 15 residues. As handled by the study authors: Reference gene primer amplification yielded estimated nucleated cell counts. This table comes from immunoSEQ multiplex PCR, and its TCRdb copy is limited to in-frame clones, with some not included. V, J and clone size derive from that table, while D and trimming were established from the DNA sequence. Among more than 95,000 clones listed, roughly 80% were seen once. The V and J genes are TRBV27 and TRBJ2-6; no clear D. The source material was peripheral blood. This clonotype originated in a woman of 80 years or more with active or convalescent COVID-19. As DNA, the CDR3 is TGTGCCAGCAGGGAGTCCCCCTCTGGGGCCAACGTCCTGACTTTC. Its translation is CASRESPSGANVLTF.